These 15 T cell receptor beta chains were sequenced from one sample in a study of cytomegalovirus exposure and HLA in healthy donors. In the PCR, 60 Vbeta and 13 Jbeta primers were used. Sequencing used immunoSEQ multiplex PCR; TCRdb keeps in-frame clones, though not all of them. Of about 63,000 clones in the sample, roughly 74% were seen once. Sequences were obtained from PBMCs. The receptors here all came from a woman between 40 and 50 years old in good health and CMV-seropositive.

The chain joins TRBV7-9 to TRBJ2-7, with TRBD1 identical over 8 bases. The V segment lost 5 bases and the J segment 3 bases; nucleotides outside the gene matches: 3. The CDR3 runs to 13 residues. Germline V gene data show CDR1 as SEHNR and CDR2 as FQNEAQ (reference sequence). The CDR3: CASSNDRGYEQYF. CDR3 DNA: TGTGCCAGCAGCAATGACAGGGGCTACGAGCAGTACTTC.

This chain connects TRBV5-1 to TRBJ2-7; TRBD2 agrees at 9 bases. The CDR3 is 16 residues long. The J segment lost 2 bases and the V segment lost 4 bases, leaving 10 bases of the junction unmatched. CDR1 is SGHRS, CDR2 YFSETQ, per germline. The CDR3 loop is CASSITGVAGAYEQYF. The CDR3 DNA follows: TGCGCCAGCAGCATAACTGGGGTAGCGGGGGCCTACGAGCAGTACTTC.

The chain combines TRBV7-9 with TRBJ1-1; maybe TRBD1 (6 bases). Deletions cut 5 bases from V and 3 bases from J, with 16 bases between. The CDR3 is 15 residues long. Germline V CDR1 and CDR2: SEHNR, FQNEAQ (reference sequence). The CDR3 nucleotides are TGTGCCAGCAGCCCCTCGGGAGGGGGGGACACTGAAGCTTTCTTT. It codes for CASSPSGGGDTEAFF.

This chain uses TRBV5-4 with TRBJ2-2; D not resolved. V was cut by 0 bases and J by 5 bases, with 11 bases left in between. Germline-derived CDR1 and CDR2 are SGHNT and YYREEE (reference sequence). The CDR3 consists of 15 residues. For the CDR3, the DNA is TGTGCCAGCAGCTTGGGACCGGGTAATACCGGGGAGCTGTTTTTT. It encodes CASSLGPGNTGELFF.

This clone was counted between two and nine times. The rearrangement joins TRBV2 to TRBJ1-2; a possible D gene is TRBD1 (5 bases). This CDR3 is built from 14 residues. CDR1 is SNHLY and CDR2 is FYNNEI in the germline V gene. CDR3 sequence reads: CANGGGTGSERYTF. CDR3 DNA sequence: TGTGCAAACGGGGGAGGGACCGGGTCAGAACGCTACACCTTC. The full variable domain, its missing parts supplied by reference TRBV2 and TRBJ1-2, is EPEVTQTPSHQVTQMGQEVILRCVPISNHLYFYWYRQILGQKVEFLVSFYNNEISEKSEIFDDQFSVERPDGSNFTLKIRSTKLEDSAMYFCANGGGTGSERYTFGSGTRLTVV.

In regard to this clone: One end of the junction is discordant with germline, which a read error may explain. V gene TRBV7-9 combines with J gene TRBJ2-1; possibly TRBD2 for D (7 bases). The CDR3 sequence is 16 residues long. The germline CDR1 and CDR2 sequences are SEHNR and FQNEAQ (reference sequence). CDR3 residues: CSSSPHEGGSYNEQFF. In DNA form, the CDR3 reads TGTTCCAGCAGCCCTCATGAGGGGGGGTCCTACAATGAGCAGTTCTTC. The variable domain in full, completed from reference TRBV7-9 and TRBJ2-1, reads DTGVSQNPRHKITKRGQNVTFRCDPISEHNRLYWYRQTLGQGPEFLTYFQNEAQLEKSRLLSDRFSAERPKGSFSTLEIQRTEQGDSAMYLCSSSPHEGGSYNEQFFGPGTRLTVL.

The chain links TRBV19 to TRBJ2-1, with 9 bases that match TRBD2. CDR3 size: 17 residues. With 3 bases clipped from V and 6 bases from J, the junction kept 12 bases outside the gene matches. Per the germline V gene, CDR1 is LNHDA and CDR2 is SQIVND (reference sequence). Written as DNA, the CDR3 is TGTGCCAGTAGTATTTTAGGAGGAGCGGGGGGATTCAATGAGCAGTTCTTC. This sequence encodes CASSILGGAGGFNEQFF.

The chain carries TRBV11-2 and TRBJ2-1; TRBD2 agrees at 10 bases. Germline trimming cut 5 bases from V and 7 bases from J; bases unmatched to any gene: 11. The CDR3 has 16 residues. Per the germline V gene, CDR1 is SGHAT and CDR2 is FQNNGV. This CDR3 is CASSPTLAGAGNEQFF. In DNA, the CDR3 is TGTGCCAGCAGCCCCACCCTAGCGGGGGCTGGAAATGAGCAGTTCTTC. The variable domain in full, completed from reference TRBV11-2 and TRBJ2-1, reads EAGVAQSPRYKIIEKRQSVAFWCNPISGHATLYWYQQILGQGPKLLIQFQNNGVVDDSQLPKDRFSAERLKGVDSTLKIQPAKLEDSAVYLCASSPTLAGAGNEQFFGPGTRLTVL.

This CDR3 reads CASSGSGGTDTQYF. The CDR3 DNA follows: TGTGCCAGTAGTGGAAGCGGGGGGACCGATACGCAGTATTTT. V and J are TRBV19 and TRBJ2-3; the match to TRBD2 covers 9 bases. V dropped 5 bases and J dropped 6; count of bases not matched to a gene: 6. The CDR3 has 14 residues. CDR1 and CDR2 (germline): LNHDA, SQIVND (reference sequence).

The V and J genes are TRBV6-1 and TRBJ1-2, with 9 bases lining up with TRBD1. The CDR3 sequence is 15 residues long. J was trimmed by 5 bases and V by 2 bases; bases with no gene match: 6. Germline lookup yields CDR1 MNHNS and CDR2 SASEGT. This CDR3 reads CASSELFGTGYGYTF. The CDR3 region has the DNA TGTGCCAGCAGTGAATTATTTGGGACAGGGTATGGCTACACCTTC.

This chain uses TRBV6-5 with TRBJ2-1, with TRBD2 identical over 7 bases. From germline, CDR1 is MNHEY and CDR2 SVGAGI. The CDR3 loop spans 14 amino acids. Germline trimming cut 7 bases from V and 7 bases from J; bases unmatched to any gene: 10. CDR3 sequence: CASTRTSTGNEQFF. The CDR3 DNA sequence: TGTGCCAGCACCCGGACTAGTACTGGGAATGAGCAGTTCTTC.

The chain combines TRBV6-5 with TRBJ1-1; D possibly corresponds to TRBD1 (5 bases). CDR3 length: 13 amino acids. V gave up 6 bases and J gave up 11 bases, with 19 bases separating them. Germline lookup yields CDR1 MNHEY and CDR2 SVGAGI. The CDR3 coding sequence is TGTGCCAGCAGCCCTCCCGGCGGGGGAACGGCTTTCTTT. Protein sequence: CASSPPGGGTAFF.

This clone was counted a few times. The genes are TRBV5-6 and TRBJ2-3; 13 nucleotides line up with TRBD2. CDR3 length equals 15 residues. V lost 6 bases and J lost 6; bases outside the gene matches: 7. From germline, CDR1 is SGHDT and CDR2 YYEEEE. CDR3 in amino acids: CASTKGTSGADTQYF. CDR3 DNA: TGTGCCAGCACCAAAGGGACTAGCGGGGCCGATACGCAGTATTTT.

V and J are TRBV6-1 and TRBJ1-5, with a possible D match to TRBD1 (6 bases). The germline gives CDR1 MNHNS, CDR2 SASEGT. The CDR3 runs 15 residues. Trimming pared 6 bases from V and 7 bases from J, leaving 19 bases between. This chain's CDR3 is CASSRRTASEQPQHF. The CDR3 region has the DNA TGTGCCAGCAGCAGACGGACAGCATCGGAGCAGCCCCAGCATTTT.

The chain carries TRBV6-4 and TRBJ1-6, with 8 bases lining up with TRBD1. V trimming: 6 bases; J trimming: 7 bases; junction bases outside the gene matches: 5. This CDR3 contains 14 residues. Germline V gene lookup returns CDR1 MRHNA and CDR2 SNTAGT. This CDR3 reads CASSAGTGNSPLHF. DNA of the CDR3: TGTGCCAGCAGCGCCGGGACAGGAAATTCACCCCTCCACTTT.